This entry lists 28 T cell receptor beta chains sequenced from one sample in a study of blood T cell repertoires in COVID-19. Generated by immunoSEQ multiplex PCR, the TCRdb table keeps only in-frame clones and is missing some. The table records approximately 260,000 clones, more than 75% of them present only once. The sample consisted of PBMCs or T cells enriched from blood (not recorded which). Source of these receptors: a woman aged 35 to 49 with acute COVID-19.

This clone was counted once. The V and J genes are TRBV4-1 and TRBJ2-1, with a weak D call TRBD2 (5 bases). The CDR3 has 14 amino acids. Deletions cut 1 base from V and 9 bases from J, with 13 bases between. The germline CDR1 and CDR2 sequences are MGHRA and YSYEKL. As DNA, the CDR3 is TGCGCCAGCAGCCAAGTGGACTCCCCAGGTGAGCAGTTCTTC. Residues: CASSQVDSPGEQFF.

The chain uses TRBV2 and TRBJ1-3, with a possible D match to TRBD1 (5 bases). From germline, CDR1 is SNHLY and CDR2 FYNNEI. This CDR3 region has 15 residues. The ends were cut back, 7 bases at V and 0 bases at J, with 13 bases in the middle. In DNA, the CDR3 is TGTGCCAGCATTCTAGGGGATGACTCTGGAAACACCATATATTTT. It specifies CASILGDDSGNTIYF.

The rearrangement links TRBV11-2 to TRBJ2-2; weak D call: TRBD2 (5 bases). The ends were cut back, 1 base at V and 4 bases at J, with 7 bases in the middle. Per the germline V gene, CDR1 is SGHAT and CDR2 is FQNNGV. The CDR3 is 14 residues long. The CDR3 DNA reads TGTGCCAGCAGCTTAGGAGGGATCACCGGGGAGCTGTTTTTT. Residues: CASSLGGITGELFF. Full variable domain (outside the CDR3, taken from reference TRBV11-2 and TRBJ2-2): EAGVAQSPRYKIIEKRQSVAFWCNPISGHATLYWYQQILGQGPKLLIQFQNNGVVDDSQLPKDRFSAERLKGVDSTLKIQPAKLEDSAVYLCASSLGGITGELFFGEGSRLTVL.

The gene calls are TRBV9 and TRBJ2-7, with 7 nucleotides matching TRBD2. Germline CDR1 is SGDLS and CDR2 is YYNGEE. There are 15 residues in the CDR3. Trimming removed 3 bases from V and 5 bases from J; junction bases left unmatched: 11. CDR3 loop: CASSGTRRGNHEQYF. CDR3 bases: TGTGCCAGCAGCGGAACCCGGCGGGGGAATCACGAGCAGTACTTC. Drawing the rest from reference TRBV9 and TRBJ2-7, the complete variable domain is DSGVTQTPKHLITATGQRVTLRCSPRSGDLSVYWYQQSLDQGLQFLIQYYNGEERAKGNILERFSAQQFPDLHSELNLSSLELGDSALYFCASSGTRRGNHEQYFGPGTRLTVT.

The count of this clone is one. This chain links TRBV3-1 (or the pseudogene TRBV3-2) with TRBJ1-1; 7 positions agree with TRBD1. V lost 4 bases to trimming and J lost 0 bases; unmatched junction nucleotides: 8. Per germline, CDR1 LGHDT and CDR2 YNNKEL (reference sequence). The CDR3 is 16 residues long. CDR3 DNA: TGTGCCAGCAGCCGAGTAGCGACAGGGCTGAACACTGAAGCTTTCTTT. Translated: CASSRVATGLNTEAFF.

This chain joins TRBV5-1 and TRBJ2-2; possible D gene TRBD1, 7 bases. The CDR3 sequence is 16 residues long. The V gene's germline CDR1 is SGHRS and CDR2 YFSETQ. Trimming shortened V by 4 bases and J by 5 bases, and 18 bases separated the two germline ends. The CDR3 is CASSQSPRGETGELFF. The CDR3 bases are TGCGCCAGCAGCCAAAGTCCCAGGGGGGAGACCGGGGAGCTGTTTTTT.

The chain couples TRBV6-4 to TRBJ2-1; D is perhaps TRBD1 (5 bases). Germline V gene data show CDR1 as MRHNA and CDR2 as SNTAGT. The CDR3 is 13 residues long. Trimming removed 5 bases at V and 4 bases at J, with 9 bases between. The CDR3 protein is CASSKTVYNEQFF. CDR3 DNA sequence: TGTGCCAGCAGTAAGACAGTATACAATGAGCAGTTCTTC.

The rearrangement links TRBV27 to TRBJ1-5; 7 bases match TRBD1. Germline V gene lookup returns CDR1 MNHEY and CDR2 SMNVEV (reference sequence). J lost 5 bases, V lost 7 bases, and 8 bases had no gene match. The CDR3 consists of 14 residues. The CDR3 coding sequence is TGTGCCAGCAAAGAGGGGACAGCAGATCAGCCCCAGCATTTT. Protein: CASKEGTADQPQHF.

This clone was counted once. The V and J genes are TRBV6-1 and TRBJ2-7; 9 bases map to TRBD2. Germline trimming cut 1 base from V and 3 bases from J; bases unmatched to any gene: 7. The V gene's germline CDR1 is MNHNS and CDR2 SASEGT. The length of the CDR3 is 16 residues. DNA of the CDR3: TGTGCCAGCAGTGAAGGGCTAGCGGGGCGGGGCTACGAGCAGTACTTC. It is translated as CASSEGLAGRGYEQYF.

This clone has just one count. In nucleotides, the CDR3 is TGTGCCAGCAGTATTACACAGGGGTCTGGTGAAGCTTTCTTT. This codes for CASSITQGSGEAFF. This chain uses TRBV9 with TRBJ1-1, with 7 nucleotides matching TRBD1. The CDR3 sequence is 14 residues long. In germline, CDR1 is SGDLS, CDR2 YYNGEE. V was pared by 5 bases and J by 7 bases, with 11 bases of the junction left unmatched.

The J gene is TRBJ2-3, the V gene TRBV6-2 or TRBV6-3; D might be TRBD2 (5 bases). The CDR3 has 17 residues. The germline V gene encodes CDR1 MNHEY and CDR2 SVGEGT. The V and J ends lost 2 bases and 3 bases respectively, with 18 bases between them. The CDR3 DNA is TGTGCCAGCAGTTACCCTAGTAGCGCCCAGTTGACAGATACGCAGTATTTT. Translated, it gives CASSYPSSAQLTDTQYF.

J is TRBJ1-2 and V is TRBV11-2; D is undetermined. CDR1 and CDR2 (germline): SGHAT, FQNNGV. Trimming removed 6 bases from V and 8 bases from J, with 22 bases in between. The CDR3 runs 15 residues. CDR3 sequence reads: CASSSSALRGEGYTF. The CDR3 coding sequence is TGTGCCAGCAGTTCATCGGCCTTAAGAGGAGAAGGCTACACCTTC. Full variable domain (remainder filled in from reference TRBV11-2 and TRBJ1-2): EAGVAQSPRYKIIEKRQSVAFWCNPISGHATLYWYQQILGQGPKLLIQFQNNGVVDDSQLPKDRFSAERLKGVDSTLKIQPAKLEDSAVYLCASSSSALRGEGYTFGSGTRLTVV.

Of note for this clone: The sample holds other DNA sequences that translate to the same CDR3. The J gene is TRBJ1-5, the V gene TRBV5-1, with D uncertain. V was clipped by 0 bases and J by 4 bases, with 5 bases between them. The CDR3 runs 13 residues. Germline-derived CDR1 and CDR2 are SGHRS and YFSETQ. CDR3 in amino acids: CASSLAVNQPQHF. In nucleotides, the CDR3 is TGCGCCAGCAGCTTGGCAGTGAATCAGCCCCAGCATTTT.

The chain combines TRBV6-6 with TRBJ2-1; 14 nucleotides align to TRBD2. J was trimmed by 7 bases and V by 5 bases; bases with no gene match: 10. The CDR3 has 17 residues. Germline V gives CDR1 MNHNY, CDR2 SVGAGI (reference sequence). The CDR3 spells CASSPVPGLAGANEQFF. The CDR3 DNA is TGTGCCAGCAGTCCCGTTCCGGGACTAGCGGGAGCGAATGAGCAGTTCTTC.

The rearrangement uses TRBV30 and TRBJ1-5, with 7 bases matching TRBD1. Per the germline V gene, CDR1 is GTSNPN and CDR2 is SVGIG (reference sequence). CDR3 length: 13 amino acids. The trim removed 5 bases at V and 7 bases at J, leaving 8 bases unmatched. The CDR3 here is CAWQQGWGQPQHF. For the CDR3, the DNA is TGTGCCTGGCAACAGGGGTGGGGCCAGCCCCAGCATTTT.

The J gene is TRBJ2-1, the V gene TRBV6-6, with 11 bases identical to TRBD2. The CDR3 loop spans 16 amino acids. Trimming cost V 6 bases and J 6 bases; bases outside gene matches: 10. Germline values: CDR1 MNHNY, CDR2 SVGAGI (reference sequence). DNA for the CDR3: TGTGCCAGCAGGGGCCTTACTAGCGGGAGTCCCAATGAGCAGTTCTTC. Its translation: CASRGLTSGSPNEQFF.

The chain employs TRBV7-9 and TRBJ2-4, with D maybe TRBD1 (6 bases). Germline CDR1 reads SEHNR; CDR2 reads FQNEAQ (reference sequence). The germline V and J ends were trimmed by 5 bases and 7 bases, with 9 bases remaining between them. The CDR3 has 12 amino acids. The CDR3 DNA sequence: TGTGCCAGCAGCGATAGGGGGAACATTCAGTACTTC. It codes for CASSDRGNIQYF.

The chain employs TRBV5-1 and TRBJ1-2; 7 nucleotides agree with TRBD1. V lost 3 bases to trimming and J lost 8 bases; unmatched junction nucleotides: 13. This CDR3 is 15 amino acids long. From germline, CDR1 is SGHRS and CDR2 YFSETQ. CDR3 residues: CASSYSGTALNGYTF. The CDR3 DNA reads as TGCGCCAGCAGCTACTCCGGGACAGCACTTAACGGCTACACCTTC.

This clone was observed once. The chain links TRBV25-1 to TRBJ2-3, with 11 nucleotides matching TRBD2. CDR3 length: 16 residues. J was trimmed by 6 bases and V by 4 bases; bases with no gene match: 9. Looked up from germline, CDR1 is MGHDK and CDR2 is SYGVNS. CDR3 nucleotides: TGTGCCAGCAGTGGTCGTAGCGGGAGGGCCTGGGATACGCAGTATTTT. It encodes CASSGRSGRAWDTQYF.

V gene TRBV20-1 combines with J gene TRBJ1-2; 9 nucleotides line up with TRBD1. V lost 3 bases and J lost 2; bases outside the gene matches: 7. CDR3 size: 15 residues. Germline V gives CDR1 DFQATT, CDR2 SNEGSKA (reference sequence). This CDR3 reads CSASSSGQGNYGYTF. DNA for the CDR3: TGCAGTGCTAGTTCCTCGGGACAGGGCAACTATGGCTACACCTTC.

The chain has TRBV20-1 and TRBJ2-7; the match to TRBD2 covers 12 bases. After removal of 3 bases from V and 0 bases from J, the junction contained 9 bases not matched to a gene. Germline V gene lookup returns CDR1 DFQATT and CDR2 SNEGSKA (reference sequence). The CDR3 consists of 17 residues. CDR3 in amino acids: CSASILAGGELSYEQYF. The DNA for the CDR3 is TGCAGTGCTAGTATTCTAGCGGGAGGGGAGCTCTCCTACGAGCAGTACTTC.

This clone was recorded once. The V gene is TRBV7-9, the J gene TRBJ2-1, with 8 bases identical to TRBD2. The germline V gene has CDR1 SEHNR and CDR2 FQNEAQ (reference sequence). J was trimmed by 9 bases and V by 8 bases; bases with no gene match: 15. CDR3 length equals 15 residues. The CDR3 bases are TGTGCCAGCGTCCGGATTAGCGGGGTTGGCGGTGAGCAGTTCTTC. Translating gives CASVRISGVGGEQFF.

The chain has TRBV27 and TRBJ1-4, with 7 bases matching TRBD1. Germline loops: CDR1 MNHEY, CDR2 SMNVEV (reference sequence). Trimming at V came to 8 bases and at J to 8 bases, leaving 11 bases not matched to a gene. The CDR3 totals 14 residues. The CDR3 loop reads CASGRQGSREKLFF. CDR3 sequence (DNA): TGTGCCAGCGGACGACAGGGTTCACGGGAAAAACTGTTTTTT.

The genes are TRBV11-3 and TRBJ2-3, with 8 bases matching TRBD2. The CDR3 covers 15 residues. Trimming took 5 bases from V and 2 from J; bases not matched to a gene: 6. Germline assignment: CDR1 SGHNT and CDR2 YENEEA. The CDR3 bases are TGTGCCAGCAGCCCAAGCGGGAGTCACACAGATACGCAGTATTTT. Encoded protein: CASSPSGSHTDTQYF.

The rearrangement uses TRBV19 and TRBJ1-1, with TRBD1 matching 10 bases. The ends lost 5 bases at V and 6 bases at J; junction bases unmatched: 3. The CDR3 sequence is 13 residues long. The V gene's germline CDR1 is LNHDA and CDR2 SQIVND (reference sequence). DNA for the CDR3: TGTGCCAGTAGTGGACAGGGGGACGCTGAAGCTTTCTTT. Translation gives CASSGQGDAEAFF.

CDR3 DNA: TGCGCCAGCAGCTTAGGACAGGGTGAAGGAAAACTGTTTTTT. Protein sequence: CASSLGQGEGKLFF. V usage is TRBV5-1 and J usage is TRBJ1-4; 8 positions agree with TRBD1. Germline CDR1 SGHRS, CDR2 YFSETQ. V shed 2 bases, J shed 10 bases, and the junction held 7 bases outside the gene matches. The CDR3 totals 14 residues. The full variable domain, its missing parts supplied by reference TRBV5-1 and TRBJ1-4, is KAGVTQTPRYLIKTRGQQVTLSCSPISGHRSVSWYQQTPGQGLQFLFEYFSETQRNKGNFPGRFSGRQFSNSRSEMNVSTLELGDSALYLCASSLGQGEGKLFFGSGTQLSVL.

The chain uses TRBV6-5 and TRBJ1-2; TRBD1 is a possible D gene (6 bases). Germline CDR1 and CDR2: MNHEY and SVGAGI. The CDR3 length is 12 residues. Between the trimmed V and J ends, which lost 8 bases and 11 bases, there was a span of 18 bases. CDR3 protein: CASYGQTKPYTF. CDR3 sequence (DNA): TGTGCCAGCTACGGACAGACAAAGCCTTACACCTTC.

V is TRBV28 and J is TRBJ2-1; D is uncertain. This CDR3 contains 11 residues. V lost 8 bases and J lost 13, with 15 bases in between. CDR1 MDHEN and CDR2 SYDVKM come from the germline V gene. This CDR3 reads CASGPSKRQFF. The CDR3 region has the DNA TGTGCCAGCGGCCCCTCGAAGCGTCAGTTCTTC.